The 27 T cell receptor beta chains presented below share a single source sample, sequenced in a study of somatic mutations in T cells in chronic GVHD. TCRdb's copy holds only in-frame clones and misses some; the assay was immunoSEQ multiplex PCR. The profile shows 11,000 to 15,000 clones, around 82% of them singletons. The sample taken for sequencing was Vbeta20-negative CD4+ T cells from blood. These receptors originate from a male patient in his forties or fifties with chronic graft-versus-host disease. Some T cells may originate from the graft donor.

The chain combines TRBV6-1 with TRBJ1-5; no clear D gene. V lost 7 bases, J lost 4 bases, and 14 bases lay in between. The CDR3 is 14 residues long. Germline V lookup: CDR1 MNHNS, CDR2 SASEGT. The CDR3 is CASKRAARNQPQHF. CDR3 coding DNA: TGTGCCAGCAAGAGGGCAGCTCGAAATCAGCCCCAGCATTTT.

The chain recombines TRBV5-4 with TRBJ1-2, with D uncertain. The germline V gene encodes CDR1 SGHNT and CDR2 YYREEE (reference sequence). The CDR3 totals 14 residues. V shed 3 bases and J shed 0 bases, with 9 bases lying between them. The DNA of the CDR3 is TGTGCCAGCAGCTCTACAGCAGCTAACTATGGCTACACCTTC. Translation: CASSSTAANYGYTF. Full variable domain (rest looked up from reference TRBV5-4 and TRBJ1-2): ETGVTQSPTHLIKTRGQQVTLRCSSQSGHNTVSWYQQALGQGPQFIFQYYREEENGRGNFPPRFSGLQFPNYSSELNVNALELDDSALYLCASSSTAANYGYTFGSGTRLTVV.

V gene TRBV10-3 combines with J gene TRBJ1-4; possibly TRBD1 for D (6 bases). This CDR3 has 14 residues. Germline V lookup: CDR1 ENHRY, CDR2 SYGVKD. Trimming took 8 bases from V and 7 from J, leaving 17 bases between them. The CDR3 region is CAIGSQGSSEKLFF. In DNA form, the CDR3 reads TGTGCCATCGGGTCCCAGGGGAGTTCTGAAAAACTGTTTTTT.

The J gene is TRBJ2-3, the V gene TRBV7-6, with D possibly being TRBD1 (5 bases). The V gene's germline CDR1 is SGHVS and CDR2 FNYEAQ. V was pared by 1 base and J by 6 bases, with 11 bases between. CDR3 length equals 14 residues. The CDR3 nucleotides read TGTGCCAGCAGCTTAGGTACAGGCGCGGATACGCAGTATTTT. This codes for CASSLGTGADTQYF.

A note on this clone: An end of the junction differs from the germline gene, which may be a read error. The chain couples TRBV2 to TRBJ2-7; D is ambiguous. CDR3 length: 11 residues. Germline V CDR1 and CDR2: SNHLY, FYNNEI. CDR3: CASSPTYERYF. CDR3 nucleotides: TGTGCCAGCAGCCCCACCTACGAGCGGTACTTC.

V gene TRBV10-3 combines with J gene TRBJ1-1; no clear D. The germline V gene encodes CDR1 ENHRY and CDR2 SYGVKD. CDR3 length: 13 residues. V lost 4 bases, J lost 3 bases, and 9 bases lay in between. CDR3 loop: CAISAGVYTEAFF. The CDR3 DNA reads TGTGCCATCAGTGCGGGTGTATACACTGAAGCTTTCTTT.

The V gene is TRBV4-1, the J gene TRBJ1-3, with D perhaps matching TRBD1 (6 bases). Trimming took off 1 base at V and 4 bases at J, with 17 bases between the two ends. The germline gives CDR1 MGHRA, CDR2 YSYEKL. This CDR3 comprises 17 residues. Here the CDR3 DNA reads TGCGCCAGCAGCCAAGGCCCTCCCGGGACAACAGGAAACACCATATATTTT. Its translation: CASSQGPPGTTGNTIYF.

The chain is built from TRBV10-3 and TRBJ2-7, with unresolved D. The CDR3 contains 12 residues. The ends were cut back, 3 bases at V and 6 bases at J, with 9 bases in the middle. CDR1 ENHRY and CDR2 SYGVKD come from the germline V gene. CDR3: CAISEGAGEQYF. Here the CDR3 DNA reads TGTGCCATCAGTGAAGGAGCTGGCGAGCAGTACTTC.

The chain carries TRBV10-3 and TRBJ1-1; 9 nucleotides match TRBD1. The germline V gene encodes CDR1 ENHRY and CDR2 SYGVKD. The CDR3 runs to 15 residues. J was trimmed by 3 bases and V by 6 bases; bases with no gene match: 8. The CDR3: CAIRNPTGGDTEAFF. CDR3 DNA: TGTGCCATCAGAAACCCGACAGGGGGAGACACTGAAGCTTTCTTT.

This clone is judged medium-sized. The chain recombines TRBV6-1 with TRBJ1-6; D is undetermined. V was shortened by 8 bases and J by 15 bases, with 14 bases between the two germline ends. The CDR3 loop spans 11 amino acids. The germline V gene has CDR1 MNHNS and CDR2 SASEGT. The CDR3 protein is CASVAVNNLHF. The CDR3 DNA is TGTGCCAGCGTAGCGGTAAACAACCTCCACTTT.

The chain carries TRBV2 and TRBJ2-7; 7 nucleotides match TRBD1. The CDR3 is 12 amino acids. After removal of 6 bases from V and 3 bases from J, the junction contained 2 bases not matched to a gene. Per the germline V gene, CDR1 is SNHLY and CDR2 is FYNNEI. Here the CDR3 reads CASSRTGYEQYF. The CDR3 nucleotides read TGTGCCAGCAGCCGGACAGGCTACGAGCAGTACTTC.

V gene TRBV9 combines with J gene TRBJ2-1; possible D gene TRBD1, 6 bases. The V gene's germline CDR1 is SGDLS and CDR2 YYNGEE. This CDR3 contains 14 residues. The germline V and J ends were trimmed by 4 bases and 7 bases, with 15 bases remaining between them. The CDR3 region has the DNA TGTGCCAGCAGCAGCCGGGACATTATTAATGAGCAGTTCTTC. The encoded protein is CASSSRDIINEQFF.

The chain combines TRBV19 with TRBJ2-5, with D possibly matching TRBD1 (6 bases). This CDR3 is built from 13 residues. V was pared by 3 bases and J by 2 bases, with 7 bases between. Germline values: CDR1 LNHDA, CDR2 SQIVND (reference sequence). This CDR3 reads CASSITGQETQYF. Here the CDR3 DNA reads TGTGCCAGTAGTATCACAGGGCAAGAGACCCAGTACTTC.

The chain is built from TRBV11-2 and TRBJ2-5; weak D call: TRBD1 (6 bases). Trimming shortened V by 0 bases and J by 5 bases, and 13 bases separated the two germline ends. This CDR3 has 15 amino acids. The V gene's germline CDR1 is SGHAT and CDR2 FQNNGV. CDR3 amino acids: CASSLDRTGYETQYF. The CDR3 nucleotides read TGTGCCAGCAGCTTAGACCGTACAGGGTACGAGACCCAGTACTTC.

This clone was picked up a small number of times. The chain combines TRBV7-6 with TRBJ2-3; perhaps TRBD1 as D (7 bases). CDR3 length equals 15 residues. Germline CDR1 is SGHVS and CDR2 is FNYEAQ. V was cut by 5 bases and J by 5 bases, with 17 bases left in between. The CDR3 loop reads CASSPRQGLGDTQYF. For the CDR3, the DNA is TGTGCCAGCAGCCCCCGACAGGGACTGGGAGATACGCAGTATTTT. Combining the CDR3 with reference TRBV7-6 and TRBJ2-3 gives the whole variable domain GAGVSQSPRYKVTKRGQDVALRCDPISGHVSLYWYRQALGQGPEFLTYFNYEAQQDKSGLPNDRFSAERPEGSISTLTIQRTEQRDSAMYRCASSPRQGLGDTQYFGPGTRLTVL.

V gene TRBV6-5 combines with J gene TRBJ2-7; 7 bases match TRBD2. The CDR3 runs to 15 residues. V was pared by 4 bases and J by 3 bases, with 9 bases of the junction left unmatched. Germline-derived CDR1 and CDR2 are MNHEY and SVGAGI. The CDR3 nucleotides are TGTGCCAGCAGTTCCCCGGCGGGAGCGCTCTACGAGCAGTACTTC. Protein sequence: CASSSPAGALYEQYF.

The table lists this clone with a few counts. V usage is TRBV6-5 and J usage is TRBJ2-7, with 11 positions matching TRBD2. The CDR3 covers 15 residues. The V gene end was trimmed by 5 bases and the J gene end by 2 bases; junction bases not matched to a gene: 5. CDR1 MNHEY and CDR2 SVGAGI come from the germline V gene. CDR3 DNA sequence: TGTGCCAGCAGTCGACTAGCGGGGACCCCCTACGAGCAGTACTTC. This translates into CASSRLAGTPYEQYF.

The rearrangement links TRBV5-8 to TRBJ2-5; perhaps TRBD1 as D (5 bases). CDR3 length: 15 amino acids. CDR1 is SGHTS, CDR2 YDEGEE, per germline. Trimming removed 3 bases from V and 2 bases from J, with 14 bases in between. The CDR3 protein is CASSSQAGKQETQYF. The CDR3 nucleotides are TGTGCCAGCAGCTCTCAGGCAGGGAAGCAAGAGACCCAGTACTTC.

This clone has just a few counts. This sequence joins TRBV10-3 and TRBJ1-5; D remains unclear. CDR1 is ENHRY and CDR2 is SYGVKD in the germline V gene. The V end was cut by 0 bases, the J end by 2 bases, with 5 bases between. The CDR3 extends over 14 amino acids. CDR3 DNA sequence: TGTGCCATCAGTGAGTCCCAGGGCAATCAGCCCCAGCATTTT. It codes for CAISESQGNQPQHF.

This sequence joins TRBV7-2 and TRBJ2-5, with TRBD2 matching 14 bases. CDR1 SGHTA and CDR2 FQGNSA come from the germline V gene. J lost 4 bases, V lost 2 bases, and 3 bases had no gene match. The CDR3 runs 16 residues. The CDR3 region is CASSLKGLAGAETQYF. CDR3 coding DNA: TGTGCCAGCAGCTTAAAGGGACTAGCGGGGGCAGAGACCCAGTACTTC. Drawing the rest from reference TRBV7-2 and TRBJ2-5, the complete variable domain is GAGVSQSPSNKVTEKGKDVELRCDPISGHTALYWYRQSLGQGLEFLIYFQGNSAPDKSGLPSDRFSAERTGGSVSTLTIQRTQQEDSAVYLCASSLKGLAGAETQYFGPGTRLLVL.

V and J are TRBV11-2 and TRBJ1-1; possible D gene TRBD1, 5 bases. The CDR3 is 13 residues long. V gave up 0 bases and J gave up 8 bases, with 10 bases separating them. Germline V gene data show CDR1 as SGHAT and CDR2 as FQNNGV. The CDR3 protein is CASSLETGAEAFF. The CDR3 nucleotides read TGTGCCAGCAGCTTAGAAACTGGGGCGGAAGCTTTCTTT.

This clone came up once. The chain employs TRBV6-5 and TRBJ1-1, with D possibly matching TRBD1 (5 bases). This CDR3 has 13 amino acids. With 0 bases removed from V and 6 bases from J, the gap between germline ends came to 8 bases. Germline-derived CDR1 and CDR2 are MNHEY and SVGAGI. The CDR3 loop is CASSYSGGSEAFF. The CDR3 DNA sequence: TGTGCCAGCAGTTACTCGGGGGGATCTGAAGCTTTCTTT.

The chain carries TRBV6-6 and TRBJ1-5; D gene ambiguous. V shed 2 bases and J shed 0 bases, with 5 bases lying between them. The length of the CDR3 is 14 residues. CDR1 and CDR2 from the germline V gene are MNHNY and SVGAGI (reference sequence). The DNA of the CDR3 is TGTGCCAGCAGTTACACATCTAGCAATCAGCCCCAGCATTTT. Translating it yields CASSYTSSNQPQHF.

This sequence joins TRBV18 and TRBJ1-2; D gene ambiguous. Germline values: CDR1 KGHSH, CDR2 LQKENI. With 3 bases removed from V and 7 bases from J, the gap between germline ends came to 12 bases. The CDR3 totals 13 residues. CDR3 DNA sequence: TGTGCCAGCTCACCCCTAGAGTCTTCTGGCTACACCTTC. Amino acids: CASSPLESSGYTF.

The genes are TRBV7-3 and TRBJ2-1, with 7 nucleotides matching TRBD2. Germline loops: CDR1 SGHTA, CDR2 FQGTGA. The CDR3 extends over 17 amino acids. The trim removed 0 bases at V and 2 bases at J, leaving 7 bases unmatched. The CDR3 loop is CASSLTASGPPYNEQFF. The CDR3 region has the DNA TGTGCCAGCAGCTTAACAGCTAGCGGACCTCCCTACAATGAGCAGTTCTTC. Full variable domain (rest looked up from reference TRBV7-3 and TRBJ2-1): GAGVSQTPSNKVTEKGKYVELRCDPISGHTALYWYRQSLGQGPEFLIYFQGTGAADDSGLPNDRFFAVRPEGSVSTLKIQRTERGDSAVYLCASSLTASGPPYNEQFFGPGTRLTVL.

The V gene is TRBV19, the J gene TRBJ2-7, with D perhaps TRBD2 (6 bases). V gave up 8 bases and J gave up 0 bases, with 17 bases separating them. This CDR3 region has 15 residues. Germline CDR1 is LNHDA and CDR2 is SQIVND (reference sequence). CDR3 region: CASHGGSVGSYEQYF. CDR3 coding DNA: TGTGCCAGTCATGGGGGGTCCGTGGGCTCCTACGAGCAGTACTTC.

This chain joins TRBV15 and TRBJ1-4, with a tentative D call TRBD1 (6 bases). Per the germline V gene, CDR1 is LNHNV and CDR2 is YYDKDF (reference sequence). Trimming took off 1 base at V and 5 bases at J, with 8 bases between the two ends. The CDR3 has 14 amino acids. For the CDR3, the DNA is TGTGCCACCAGCAGAGGTCAGGGGAATGAAAAACTGTTTTTT. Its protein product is CATSRGQGNEKLFF.